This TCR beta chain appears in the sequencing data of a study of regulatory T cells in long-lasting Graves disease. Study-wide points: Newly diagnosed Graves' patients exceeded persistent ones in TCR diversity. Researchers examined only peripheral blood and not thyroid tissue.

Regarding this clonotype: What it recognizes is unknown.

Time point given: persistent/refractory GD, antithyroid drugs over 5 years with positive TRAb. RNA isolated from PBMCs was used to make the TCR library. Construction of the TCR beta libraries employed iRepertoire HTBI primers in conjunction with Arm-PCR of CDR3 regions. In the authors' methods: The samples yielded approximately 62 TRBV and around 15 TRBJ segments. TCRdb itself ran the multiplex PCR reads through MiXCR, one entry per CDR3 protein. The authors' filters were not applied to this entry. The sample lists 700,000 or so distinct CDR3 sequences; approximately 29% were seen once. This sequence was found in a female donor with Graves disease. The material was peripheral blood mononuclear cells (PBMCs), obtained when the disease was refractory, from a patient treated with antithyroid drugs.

The CDR3, as DNA: TGTGCCTGGAGTGTACTGGGAGGCAATCAGCCCCAGCATTTT. The encoded protein is CAWSVLGGNQPQHF. The rearrangement uses TRBV30 and TRBJ1-5, with D uncertain. This CDR3 contains 14 residues. The germline V gene has CDR1 GTSNPN and CDR2 SVGIG (reference sequence). The V end was cut by 0 bases, the J end by 2 bases, with 8 bases between.